The rows below give T cell receptor beta chains drawn from one sample of a study of blood T cell repertoires in COVID-19. Clones were sequenced by immunoSEQ multiplex PCR, and TCRdb holds only the in-frame ones, with some missing. The table shows over 30,000 clones, with around nine tenths occurring only once. Specimen: peripheral blood. The receptors here all came from a human donor in a cohort sampled during active COVID-19. Each CDR3 is given with its conserved first and last residue. A D gene is named only where the DNA matches it firmly. The size entry is marked missing in some rows and otherwise reads once, few, many or a size class.

size: NA; V: TRBV5-1; D: TRBD1; J: TRBJ1-2; DNA: TGCGCCAGCAGCCCGGGACAGGGGGAGGTATCTAACTATGGCTACACCTTC; CDR3: CASSPGQGEVSNYGYTF
size: NA; V: TRBV9; D: TRBD1; J: TRBJ1-1; DNA: TGTGCCAGCAGCGTAGGAGGTCAGGGGGCGCGGGAAGCTTTCTTT; CDR3: CASSVGGQGAREAFF
size: NA; V: TRBV6-6; D: NA; J: TRBJ2-7; DNA: TGTGCCAGCAGTGGACGACAGTACATGTCCTACGAGCAGTACTTC; CDR3: CASSGRQYMSYEQYF
size: NA; V: TRBV6-1; D: TRBD2; J: TRBJ2-7; DNA: TGTGCCAGCAGTGAATTCGGGGGGGGTATATCCTACGAGCAGTACTTC; CDR3: CASSEFGGGISYEQYF
size: NA; V: TRBV4-1; D: TRBD2; J: TRBJ2-1; DNA: TGCGCCAGCAGCCAAGCCGCCGGGACTAGCGGGGGGGCAAATGAGCAGTTCTTC; CDR3: CASSQAAGTSGGANEQFF
size: NA; V: TRBV10-3; D: NA; J: TRBJ2-2; DNA: TGTGCCGTAGGCCAGGAATCAGGGGGGACGTACACCGGGGAGCTGTTTTTT; CDR3: CAVGQESGGTYTGELFF
size: NA; V: TRBV6-4; D: NA; J: TRBJ2-3; DNA: TGTGCCAGCAGTGACTCAGAACAGGGGGCGATGGAGCGGGAGTGCACAGATACGCAGTATTTT; CDR3: CASSDSEQGAMERECTDTQYF
size: NA; V: TRBV29-1; D: NA; J: TRBJ2-5; DNA: TGCAGCGTTGGAAGGGGCGAACAAGAGACCCAGTACTTC; CDR3: CSVGRGEQETQYF
size: NA; V: TRBV6-5; D: TRBD2; J: TRBJ2-2; DNA: TGTGCCACTAATAGCGGGGGGTACACCGGGGAGCTGTTTTTT; CDR3: CATNSGGYTGELFF
size: NA; V: TRBV3-1/TRBV3-2; D: NA; J: TRBJ2-7; DNA: TGTGCCAGCAGCCTCAGAACCTACGAGCAGTACTTC; CDR3: CASSLRTYEQYF
size: once; V: TRBV7-2; D: TRBD2; J: TRBJ2-3; DNA: TGTGCCAGCAGCTCGCCCACCGGACTAGCGGGCACAGATACGCAGTATTTT; CDR3: CASSSPTGLAGTDTQYF
size: NA; V: TRBV28; D: NA; J: TRBJ2-7; DNA: TGTGCCAGCAGTTTATGGGCCAGGGAAGGTGGCAGGGAGCAGTACTTC; CDR3: CASSLWAREGGREQYF
size: NA; V: TRBV7-2; D: TRBD2; J: TRBJ2-1; DNA: TGTGCCAGCAGCCCATTAGCGGGACCCGCCTACAATGAGCAGTTCTTC; CDR3: CASSPLAGPAYNEQFF
size: NA; V: TRBV2; D: TRBD2; J: TRBJ2-7; DNA: TGTGCCAGCAGTGAAGAGAAAGGCGGGAGGGGAGGGTACGAGCAGTACTTC; CDR3: CASSEEKGGRGGYEQYF
size: once; V: TRBV11-2; D: NA; J: TRBJ2-3; DNA: TGTGCCAGCAGCCATATGACCGGAGGGAATACAGATACGCAGTATTTT; CDR3: CASSHMTGGNTDTQYF
size: NA; V: TRBV7-9; D: TRBD1; J: TRBJ2-2; DNA: TGTGCCAGCAGCACTAGTGGTCCGGGACAGGGAGGTTCCGGGGAGCTGTTTTTT; CDR3: CASSTSGPGQGGSGELFF
size: NA; V: TRBV7-2; D: NA; J: TRBJ1-1; DNA: TGTGCCAGCAGCCCAACACCGAACACTGAAGCTTTCTTT; CDR3: CASSPTPNTEAFF
size: NA; V: TRBV9; D: NA; J: TRBJ2-1; DNA: TGTGCCAGCAGCGTCAGGCAGAGCTACAATGAGCAGTTCTTC; CDR3: CASSVRQSYNEQFF
size: NA; V: TRBV29-1; D: TRBD1; J: TRBJ2-7; DNA: TGCAGCGTACAGGGGTTAGCCTACGAGCAGTACTTC; CDR3: CSVQGLAYEQYF
size: NA; V: TRBV13; D: TRBD2; J: TRBJ2-3; DNA: TGTGCCAGCAGCCCCGGACTAGCGGTCACAGATACGCAGTATTTT; CDR3: CASSPGLAVTDTQYF
size: NA; V: TRBV28; D: NA; J: TRBJ2-7; DNA: TGTGCCAGCAGACCCGGGGCCTACGAGCAGTACTTC; CDR3: CASRPGAYEQYF
size: NA; V: TRBV18; D: NA; J: TRBJ2-7; DNA: TGTGCCAGCTCACCACCGGTGGCGGGAAACTACGAGCAGTACTTC; CDR3: CASSPPVAGNYEQYF
size: NA; V: TRBV3-1/TRBV3-2; D: TRBD2; J: TRBJ2-1; DNA: TGTGCCAGCAGCCAAGATTTGGTTCGGGGGGTACGAGGTGGGAATGAGCAGTTCTTC; CDR3: CASSQDLVRGVRGGNEQFF
size: NA; V: TRBV20-1; D: NA; J: TRBJ2-5; DNA: TGCAGTGCTAGAAGCGGACAGACCCAGTACTTC; CDR3: CSARSGQTQYF
size: once; V: TRBV19; D: TRBD1; J: TRBJ2-5; DNA: TGTGCCAGTAGCCAGGGACAGGGAGAACAAGAGACCCAGTACTTC; CDR3: CASSQGQGEQETQYF
size: NA; V: TRBV6-5; D: TRBD2; J: TRBJ2-7; DNA: TGTGCCAGCAGTAGACTAGCGGCGAGCTCCTACGAGCAGTACTTC; CDR3: CASSRLAASSYEQYF
size: NA; V: TRBV2; D: NA; J: TRBJ1-5; DNA: TGTGCCACCAGGGTGGAGGGGAATCAGCCCCAGCATTTT; CDR3: CATRVEGNQPQHF
size: few; V: TRBV28; D: TRBD1; J: TRBJ1-2; DNA: TGTGCCAGCAGGGGGACAGGGGGCGCGGTTGGCTACACCTTC; CDR3: CASRGTGGAVGYTF
size: NA; V: TRBV6-5; D: NA; J: TRBJ2-7; DNA: TGTGCCAGCAGTTACTCTACAGGGTCGAACTCCTACGAGCAGTACTTC; CDR3: CASSYSTGSNSYEQYF
size: NA; V: TRBV5-1; D: NA; J: TRBJ2-5; DNA: TGCGCCAGCAGCAGAGGCGGGGGCGGTTATGAGACCCAGTACTTC; CDR3: CASSRGGGGYETQYF
size: NA; V: TRBV5-1; D: TRBD1; J: TRBJ2-6; DNA: TGCGCCAGCAGCTTGGCAGGGGGATTAAGCTCTGGGGCCAACGTCCTGACTTTC; CDR3: CASSLAGGLSSGANVLTF
size: NA; V: TRBV29-1; D: TRBD1; J: TRBJ1-5; DNA: TGCAGCGGGAGGGACAGCCCCGAGGAGCCCCAGCATTTT; CDR3: CSGRDSPEEPQHF
size: NA; V: TRBV7-2; D: NA; J: TRBJ2-1; DNA: TGTGCCAGCAGCACAACGCGGAGGCTCAATGAGCAGTTCTTC; CDR3: CASSTTRRLNEQFF
size: NA; V: TRBV7-2; D: NA; J: TRBJ2-7; DNA: TGTGCCAGCAGCCGGTTCGGAGAAGACTACGAGCAGTACTTC; CDR3: CASSRFGEDYEQYF
size: NA; V: TRBV28; D: TRBD1; J: TRBJ2-7; DNA: TGTGCCAGCAGTGCACCGGGACAGACCTACGAGCAGTACTTC; CDR3: CASSAPGQTYEQYF
size: NA; V: TRBV5-1; D: NA; J: TRBJ2-3; DNA: TGCGCCAGCAGCCCGGGTGCCGGGGGAAGCACAGATACGCAGTATTTT; CDR3: CASSPGAGGSTDTQYF
size: NA; V: TRBV24-1; D: NA; J: TRBJ2-1; DNA: TGTGCCACCAGTGTAGGGACTCACGACAATGAGCAGTTCTTC; CDR3: CATSVGTHDNEQFF